The 26 T cell receptor beta chains reported below all come from one sample, sequenced in a study of T cell repertoires in cytomegalovirus infection. MiXCR, run by TCRdb on the reads, gives a single entry per CDR3 protein. The table has hundreds of thousands of distinct CDR3 sequences, about 40% seen once. The sequenced sample consisted of PBMCs. Source of these receptors: a human donor in good health (CMV status not recorded). Some clones in this sample may be carry-over from other donors' samples.

This clonotype has only one observation. This may be a read error, as it is one base from a much larger clone. The rearrangement uses TRBV7-9 and TRBJ2-7; D is possibly TRBD2 (7 bases). Germline CDR1 SEHNR, CDR2 FQNEAQ (reference sequence). This CDR3 region has 14 residues. CDR3 nucleotide sequence: TGTGCCAGCAGCTTAGCACGGGGGGCGCACGATCAGTACTTC. Translating gives CASSLARGAHDQYF.

J is TRBJ2-2 and V is TRBV29-1; 15 bases are a match to TRBD2. V lost 3 bases and J lost 4; bases outside the gene matches: 6. CDR1 SQVTM and CDR2 ANQGSEA come from the germline V gene. This CDR3 has 17 residues. CDR3 loop: CSVDGLAGGLRTGELFF. CDR3 DNA sequence: TGCAGCGTTGATGGACTAGCGGGGGGGCTACGCACCGGGGAGCTGTTTTTT.

Details on this clonotype: Likely a read error: the CDR3 ends without its conserved phenylalanine or tryptophan. The rearrangement uses TRBV12-3 or TRBV12-4 and TRBJ2-7; a possible D gene is TRBD1 (6 bases). V lost 4 bases, J lost 5 bases, and 12 bases lay in between. The CDR3 sequence is 13 residues long. The CDR3 loop reads CASSYDRLDEQYL. As DNA, the CDR3 is TGTGCCAGCAGTTATGACAGGCTGGACGAGCAGTACTTA.

The chain employs TRBV28 and TRBJ1-2; D ambiguous. The CDR3 is made up of 14 amino acids. In germline, CDR1 is MDHEN, CDR2 SYDVKM. V lost 4 bases to trimming and J lost 3 bases, with 12 bases between them. The DNA of the CDR3 is TGTGCCAGCAGTTCCCTCCCAGGTGACTATGGCTACACCTTC. This codes for CASSSLPGDYGYTF.

The chain uses TRBV5-5 and TRBJ1-5, with unresolved D. The CDR3 sequence is 15 residues long. Germline CDR1 and CDR2: SGHKS and YYEKEE (reference sequence). V lost 4 bases and J lost 2, with 13 bases in between. The CDR3 protein is CASSVTLMGNQPQHF. Here the CDR3 DNA reads TGTGCCAGCAGCGTGACATTAATGGGCAATCAGCCCCAGCATTTT.

The sample holds a few counts of this clonotype. The chain links TRBV20-1 to TRBJ1-4; D unclear. The germline gives CDR1 DFQATT, CDR2 SNEGSKA (reference sequence). This CDR3 spans 14 amino acids. Trimming removed 1 base at V and 7 bases at J, with 13 bases between. The CDR3 is CSARVPGVGEKLFF. CDR3 nucleotides: TGCAGTGCTAGAGTACCCGGGGTCGGTGAAAAACTGTTTTTT.

The CDR3 bases are TGTGCCAGCAGTTCCCCTCAGGGGCTTAGCACCGGGGAGCTGTTTTTT. Translated: CASSSPQGLSTGELFF. J is TRBJ2-2 and V is TRBV28; D is possibly TRBD1 (6 bases). This CDR3 is 16 amino acids long. V was trimmed by 4 bases and J by 4 bases, leaving 16 bases between them. Germline V gene lookup returns CDR1 MDHEN and CDR2 SYDVKM.

With respect to this clonotype: One junction end disagrees with the germline gene, perhaps due to a read error. V is TRBV19 and J is TRBJ2-3; 8 nucleotides match TRBD2. Per germline, CDR1 LNHDA and CDR2 SQIVND (reference sequence). The CDR3 has 16 residues. The CDR3 DNA is TGTGCAAGTATCTTAACAAGCGGGGGTAGCACAGATACGCAGTATTTT. The encoded protein is CASILTSGGSTDTQYF.

V is TRBV6-1 and J is TRBJ1-1; D may be TRBD1 (6 bases). The CDR3 has 12 amino acids. Trimming removed 10 bases at V and 0 bases at J, with 9 bases between. From germline, CDR1 is MNHNS and CDR2 SASEGT. DNA for the CDR3: TGTGCCAACGGACAGCTGAACACTGAAGCTTTCTTT. Residues: CANGQLNTEAFF.

V is TRBV7-9 and J is TRBJ2-5; 9 bases are a match to TRBD2. Germline values: CDR1 SEHNR, CDR2 FQNEAQ (reference sequence). This CDR3 comprises 15 residues. The junction had 6 bases not matched to a gene; V was cut back by 5 bases and J by 2 bases. In DNA form, the CDR3 reads TGTGCCAGCAGCCCCAGGACTAGCGAACAAGAGACCCAGTACTTC. This sequence encodes CASSPRTSEQETQYF.

V is TRBV3-1 and J is TRBJ1-1, with a possible D match to TRBD1 (6 bases). V lost 7 bases and J 5 bases, leaving 20 bases between the germline ends. The V gene's germline CDR1 is LGHDT and CDR2 YNNKEL (reference sequence). The CDR3 extends over 15 amino acids. The CDR3 DNA sequence: TGTGCCAGCAAACCGGGACAAACTCGAGGGACTGAAGCTTTCTTT. It yields the protein CASKPGQTRGTEAFF.

This rearrangement joins TRBV20-1 to TRBJ1-2, with TRBD1 identical over 11 bases. The germline CDR1 and CDR2 sequences are DFQATT and SNEGSKA (reference sequence). The CDR3 is made up of 16 amino acids. V shed 3 bases, J shed 4 bases, and the junction held 10 bases outside the gene matches. CDR3 region: CSASPGTGGSVYGYTF. CDR3 bases: TGCAGTGCTAGTCCCGGGACAGGGGGGTCGGTCTATGGCTACACCTTC.

This clonotype was seen only a few times. This rearrangement joins TRBV7-8 to TRBJ2-3; no reliable D call. The CDR3 is 14 residues long. V gave up 0 bases and J gave up 7 bases, with 11 bases separating them. Per the germline V gene, CDR1 is SGHVS and CDR2 is FQNEAQ. The CDR3 spells CASSLAPSANTQYF. The CDR3 DNA is TGTGCCAGCAGCTTAGCGCCGTCCGCGAATACGCAGTATTTT.

This clonotype was counted at least ten times. The rearrangement uses TRBV12-3 or TRBV12-4 and TRBJ1-2; D is undetermined. CDR3 length equals 14 residues. Trimming removed 8 bases from V and 8 bases from J, with 21 bases in between. The CDR3 is CASGPEESNGGYTF. The CDR3 nucleotides are TGTGCCAGCGGCCCTGAAGAGTCCAACGGGGGCTACACCTTC.

This clonotype was detected only a few times. The genes are TRBV10-3 and TRBJ2-3, with 11 bases matching TRBD2. In germline, CDR1 is ENHRY, CDR2 SYGVKD. This CDR3 region has 15 residues. V was clipped by 6 bases and J by 5 bases; unmatched bases: 7. The DNA for the CDR3 is TGTGCCATCAGAAAGACTAGCGGGGACCAAGATACGCAGTATTTT. Residues: CAIRKTSGDQDTQYF.

The chain carries TRBV9 and TRBJ2-5; D perhaps matches TRBD1 (5 bases). This CDR3 contains 15 residues. The germline V gene encodes CDR1 SGDLS and CDR2 YYNGEE. V lost 2 bases to trimming and J lost 0 bases, with 11 bases between them. CDR3 protein: CASSVTGRYQETQYF. The CDR3 coding sequence is TGTGCCAGCAGCGTTACAGGCCGGTACCAAGAGACCCAGTACTTC.

The chain joins TRBV12-3 or TRBV12-4 to TRBJ1-5; the match to TRBD1 covers 7 bases. After removal of 2 bases from V and 4 bases from J, the junction contained 5 bases not matched to a gene. The length of the CDR3 is 15 residues. CDR3 sequence: CASSLQGGKNQPQHF. The CDR3 DNA reads as TGTGCCAGCAGTTTACAGGGGGGGAAGAATCAGCCCCAGCATTTT.

The chain couples TRBV7-2 to TRBJ1-1; D is ambiguous. The CDR3 covers 13 residues. The V gene's germline CDR1 is SGHTA and CDR2 FQGNSA. The DNA of the CDR3 is TGTGGTTCTGGGCTCGGGATGAACACTGAAGCTTTCTTT. The encoded protein is CGSGLGMNTEAFF.

The J gene is TRBJ2-5, the V gene TRBV20-1, with 8 positions matching TRBD1. This CDR3 spans 12 amino acids. CDR1 is DFQATT and CDR2 is SNEGSKA in the germline V gene (reference sequence). Unmatched junction bases numbered 5, after V lost 3 bases and J lost 8 bases. CDR3 in DNA: TGCAGTGCTAGGCGGACAGGGACAACCCAGTACTTC. This encodes CSARRTGTTQYF.

This clonotype turned up a few times. The V and J genes are TRBV20-1 and TRBJ2-7; 12 nucleotides match TRBD2. This CDR3 has 18 residues. The trim removed 0 bases at V and 1 base at J, leaving 10 bases unmatched. Germline-derived CDR1 and CDR2 are DFQATT and SNEGSKA (reference sequence). CDR3 coding DNA: TGCAGTGCTAGAGATTTAGCTAGCGGGGGGGCCCCGTCCTACGAGCAGTACTTC. This translates into CSARDLASGGAPSYEQYF.

This clonotype was detected once. At one end the junction does not follow the germline gene, possibly because of a read error. The chain carries TRBV5-3 and TRBJ2-2; D perhaps matches TRBD2 (5 bases). TRBV5-3 is known as an ORF, though its function is uncertain. This CDR3 is 16 amino acids long. CDR3 amino acids: CASSFPSSVTTGELFF. The CDR3 coding sequence is TGTGCCAGCAGCTTTCCGAGTAGCGTCACGACCGGGGAGCTGTTTTTT.

This clonotype appeared a few times. J is TRBJ2-1 and V is TRBV20-1; the D call may be TRBD1 or TRBD2 (5 bases each). The CDR3 runs 16 residues. V lost 1 base and J 10 bases, leaving 23 bases between the germline ends. From germline, CDR1 is DFQATT and CDR2 SNEGSKA (reference sequence). CDR3 region: CSARVRFGARTGEQFF. The CDR3 DNA is TGCAGTGCTAGAGTAAGGTTTGGGGCCCGGACGGGAGAGCAGTTCTTC.

The count of this clonotype is one. The chain couples TRBV11-1 to TRBJ2-7, with a tentative D call TRBD1 (5 bases). The V end was cut by 1 base, the J end by 5 bases, with 15 bases between. Germline CDR1 and CDR2: SGHAT and FQDESV (reference sequence). The CDR3 covers 15 residues. CDR3: CASSLVAKGAHEQYF. CDR3 nucleotides: TGTGCCAGCAGCTTAGTTGCCAAAGGGGCCCACGAGCAGTACTTC.

This clonotype was counted between two and nine times. V usage is TRBV28 and J usage is TRBJ1-2, with TRBD1 matching over 9 bases. The CDR3 spans 15 residues. The junction had 5 bases not matched to a gene; V was cut back by 3 bases and J by 3 bases. The germline gives CDR1 MDHEN, CDR2 SYDVKM. The CDR3 spells CASSFNRGPHYGYTF. The CDR3 bases are TGTGCCAGCAGTTTTAACAGGGGGCCTCACTATGGCTACACCTTC.

The rearrangement uses TRBV20-1 and TRBJ2-7, with 11 bases matching TRBD2. This CDR3 has 15 residues. The V gene's germline CDR1 is DFQATT and CDR2 SNEGSKA (reference sequence). V was clipped by 4 bases and J by 3 bases; unmatched bases: 8. The CDR3 loop is CSATPRTSGYYEQYF. As DNA, the CDR3 is TGCAGTGCTACTCCTAGGACTAGCGGGTACTACGAGCAGTACTTC.

The chain carries TRBV28 and TRBJ2-2; 7 bases line up with TRBD2. The germline V gene encodes CDR1 MDHEN and CDR2 SYDVKM. The CDR3 runs 16 residues. V was pared by 3 bases and J by 4 bases, with 8 bases of the junction left unmatched. The CDR3 protein is CASSFGGLAVTGELFF. In DNA, the CDR3 is TGTGCCAGCAGTTTTGGGGGTCTAGCGGTCACCGGGGAGCTGTTTTTT.